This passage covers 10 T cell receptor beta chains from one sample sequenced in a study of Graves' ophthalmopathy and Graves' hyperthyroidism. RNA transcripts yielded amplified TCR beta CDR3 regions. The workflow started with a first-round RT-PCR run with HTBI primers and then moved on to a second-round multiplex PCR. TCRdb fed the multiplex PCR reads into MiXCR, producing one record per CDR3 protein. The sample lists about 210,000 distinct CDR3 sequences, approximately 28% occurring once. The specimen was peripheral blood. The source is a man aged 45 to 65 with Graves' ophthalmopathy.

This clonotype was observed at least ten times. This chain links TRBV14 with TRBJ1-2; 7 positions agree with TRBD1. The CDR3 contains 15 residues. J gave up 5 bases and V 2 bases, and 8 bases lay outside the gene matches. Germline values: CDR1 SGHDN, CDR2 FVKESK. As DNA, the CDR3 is TGTGCCAGCAGCCAAACGGACAGGACCCAGTATGGCTACACCTTC. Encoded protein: CASSQTDRTQYGYTF. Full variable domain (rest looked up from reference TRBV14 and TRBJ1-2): EAGVTQFPSHSVIEKGQTVTLRCDPISGHDNLYWYRRVMGKEIKFLLHFVKESKQDESGMPNNRFLAERTGGTYSTLKVQPAELEDSGVYFCASSQTDRTQYGYTFGSGTRLTVV.

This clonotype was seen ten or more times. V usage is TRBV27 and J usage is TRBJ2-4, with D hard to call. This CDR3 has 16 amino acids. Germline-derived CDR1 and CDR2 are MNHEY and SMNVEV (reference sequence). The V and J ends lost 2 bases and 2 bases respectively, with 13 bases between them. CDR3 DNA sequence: TGTGCCAGCAGTTTAGATTGGGAAAGGTCCAAAAACATTCAGTACTTC. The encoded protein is CASSLDWERSKNIQYF.

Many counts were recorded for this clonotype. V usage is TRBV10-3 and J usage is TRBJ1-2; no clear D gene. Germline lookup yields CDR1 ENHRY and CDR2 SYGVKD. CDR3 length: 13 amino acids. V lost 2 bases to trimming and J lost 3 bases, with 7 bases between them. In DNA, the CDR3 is TGTGCCATCAGTGAGGGCAGCTACTATGGCTACACCTTC. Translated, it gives CAISEGSYYGYTF.

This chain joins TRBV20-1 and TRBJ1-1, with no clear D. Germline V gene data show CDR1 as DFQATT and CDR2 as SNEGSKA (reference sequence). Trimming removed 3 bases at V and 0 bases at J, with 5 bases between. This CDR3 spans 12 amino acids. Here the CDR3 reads CSASPVNTEAFF. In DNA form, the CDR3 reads TGCAGTGCTAGCCCCGTGAACACTGAAGCTTTCTTT.

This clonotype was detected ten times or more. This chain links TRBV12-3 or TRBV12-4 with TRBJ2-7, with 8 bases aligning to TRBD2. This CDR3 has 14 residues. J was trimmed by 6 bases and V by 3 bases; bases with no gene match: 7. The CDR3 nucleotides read TGTGCCAGCAGTTTGGGACTAGATAATGGCGAGCAGTACTTC. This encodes CASSLGLDNGEQYF.

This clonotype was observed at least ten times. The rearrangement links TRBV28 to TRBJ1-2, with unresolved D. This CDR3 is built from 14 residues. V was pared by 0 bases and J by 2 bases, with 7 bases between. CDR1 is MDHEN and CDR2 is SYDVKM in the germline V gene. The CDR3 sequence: CASSLWAANYGYTF. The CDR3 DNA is TGTGCCAGCAGTTTATGGGCAGCGAACTATGGCTACACCTTC.

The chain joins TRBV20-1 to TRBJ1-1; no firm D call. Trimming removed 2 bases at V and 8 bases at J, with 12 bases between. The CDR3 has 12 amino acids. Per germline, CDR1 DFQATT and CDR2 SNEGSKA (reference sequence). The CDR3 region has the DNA TGCAGTGCTAGATTGTCGGGAGGGGAAGCTTTCTTT. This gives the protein CSARLSGGEAFF.

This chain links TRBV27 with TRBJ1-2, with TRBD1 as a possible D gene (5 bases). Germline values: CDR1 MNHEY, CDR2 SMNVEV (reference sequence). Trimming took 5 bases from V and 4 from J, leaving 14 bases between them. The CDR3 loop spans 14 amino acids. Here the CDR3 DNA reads TGTGCCAGCAGTCTCGGGACGCCCCCCTATGGCTACACCTTC. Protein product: CASSLGTPPYGYTF.

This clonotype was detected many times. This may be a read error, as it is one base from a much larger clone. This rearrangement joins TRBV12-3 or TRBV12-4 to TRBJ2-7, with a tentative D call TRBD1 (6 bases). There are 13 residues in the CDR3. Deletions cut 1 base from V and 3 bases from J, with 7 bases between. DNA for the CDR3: TGTGCCAGCAGTTTAGTGGACAGCTACGAGCAGTACTTC. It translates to CASSLVDSYEQYF.

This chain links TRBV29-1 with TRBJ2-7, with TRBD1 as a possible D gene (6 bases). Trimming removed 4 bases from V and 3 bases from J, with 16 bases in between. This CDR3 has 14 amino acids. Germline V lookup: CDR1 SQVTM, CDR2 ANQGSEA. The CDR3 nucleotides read TGCAGCGTTGCCTCAGGGGATCCGAACTACGAGCAGTACTTC. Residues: CSVASGDPNYEQYF.